The source of this T cell receptor beta chain is a study of early T cells in non-severe SARS-CoV-2 infection. Study conclusions and caveats: Lookups in VDJdb leaned toward anti-spike CD8 responses and missed private and CD4 specificities.

Using its own MiXCR run on the 5' RACE reads, TCRdb lists one record per CDR3 protein. The repertoire has 45,000 to 55,000 distinct CDR3 sequences, 7.7% of them found once; the top ten carry roughly 5%. On this clonotype: Antigen specificity is unknown.

Germline-derived CDR1 and CDR2 are SGHNT and YYREEE (reference sequence). Deletions cut 0 bases from V and 0 bases from J, with 12 bases between. There are 16 residues in the CDR3. The TCR originated in an adult who was a healthcare worker with PCR-confirmed SARS-CoV-2 infection or an uninfected control (not recorded which). V usage is TRBV5-4 and J usage is TRBJ1-1; D call uncertain. Specimen: whole blood. The CDR3 is CASSLGSGQVNTEAFF. CDR3 nucleotides: TGTGCCAGCAGCTTGGGGTCAGGCCAGGTGAACACTGAAGCTTTCTTT.